This is a list of T cell receptor beta chains from one sample in a study of blood T cell repertoires in COVID-19. Sequencing used immunoSEQ multiplex PCR; TCRdb keeps in-frame clones, though not all of them. The sample lists just under 90,000 clones, approximately 88% occurring once. Sequenced sample: peripheral blood. The receptors stem from a man aged 60 to 75 with acute or convalescent COVID-19. CDR3s include the opening cysteine and the closing phenylalanine or tryptophan. A D gene is named only where the DNA matches it firmly. Some rows mark clone size as missing; the rest say once, few, many or name a class of expanded clone.

v_gene	abundance	d_gene	j_gene	CDR3nt	CDR3aa
TRBV3-1/TRBV3-2	-	-	TRBJ2-1	TGTGCCAGCAGCCAAGTAGGCAGGGGGGATGAGCAGTTCTTC	CASSQVGRGDEQFF
TRBV24-1	-	TRBD2	TRBJ2-2	TGTGCCACCAGTGATTTGCACCGCGGGAGTTGGAACACCGGGGAGCTGTTTTTT	CATSDLHRGSWNTGELFF
TRBV19	-	-	TRBJ2-2	TGTGCCAGTAGTTTCCAGACAGGATCGAACACCGGGGAGCTGTTTTTT	CASSFQTGSNTGELFF
TRBV3-1/TRBV3-2	-	TRBD1	TRBJ1-2	TGTGCCAGCAGCCAAGATTGGGACAGCCCCTATGGCTACACCTTC	CASSQDWDSPYGYTF
TRBV9	-	TRBD1	TRBJ1-2	TGTGCCAGCAGCGTGGGACAGGCAAACTATGGCTACACCTTC	CASSVGQANYGYTF
TRBV7-8	-	-	TRBJ2-5	TGTGCCAGCAGCTTAGACGGGTGGTTAGAGACCCAGTACTTC	CASSLDGWLETQYF
TRBV19	-	-	TRBJ2-1	TGTGCCAGTAGTAGGACAGCCAACAATGAGCAGTTCTTC	CASSRTANNEQFF
TRBV5-4	few	TRBD2	TRBJ2-3	TGTGCCAGCAGCAGCGGGGGGCCTACGCAGTATTTT	CASSSGGPTQYF
TRBV30	-	-	TRBJ1-2	TGTGCCTTAAGCGGGCAGGGAAACTATGGCTACACCTTC	CALSGQGNYGYTF
TRBV6-5	-	TRBD1	TRBJ2-7	TGTGCCAGCAGGAGGGACAGGAGCTCCTACGAGCAGTACTTC	CASRRDRSSYEQYF
TRBV6-6	-	TRBD1	TRBJ1-5	TGTGCCAGCAGTTACCCCGGGACAGGGGGGAATCAGCCCCAGCATTTT	CASSYPGTGGNQPQHF
TRBV5-4	-	-	TRBJ1-5	TGTGCCAGCAGCTTGCGGGGCAATCAGCCCCAGCATTTT	CASSLRGNQPQHF
TRBV5-1	-	TRBD1	TRBJ2-7	TGCGCCAGCGCCCCTCCGGGACAGGGGGCTGTCGAGCAGTACTTC	CASAPPGQGAVEQYF
TRBV10-2	-	TRBD2	TRBJ2-5	TGCGCCAGCAGTGAGGGGCGGGAGTCGGAGACCCAGTACTTC	CASSEGRESETQYF
TRBV3-1/TRBV3-2	-	-	TRBJ2-5	TGTGCCAGCAGCCAAGCCTTGGCTGGTGGGACCCAGTACTTC	CASSQALAGGTQYF
TRBV5-1	-	-	TRBJ1-6	TGCGCCAGCCACCCAGAGGGAATAAACTCACCCCTCCACTTT	CASHPEGINSPLHF
TRBV10-2	-	TRBD1	TRBJ1-1	TGCGCCAGCAGTGGTGCAGGGGGTGACACTGAAGCTTTCTTT	CASSGAGGDTEAFF
TRBV3-1/TRBV3-2	once	-	TRBJ1-6	TGTGCCAGCTCCCTCGGTAGGGGAGGCCGTGGATCACCCCTCCACTTT	CASSLGRGGRGSPLHF
TRBV27	-	-	TRBJ2-3	TGTGCCAGCAGGGACAGCATTAGCACAGATACGCAGTATTTT	CASRDSISTDTQYF
TRBV2	-	TRBD1	TRBJ2-7	TGTGCCAGCAGTGTGGAGACAGGGGGCTACGAGCAGTACTTC	CASSVETGGYEQYF
TRBV12-5	-	TRBD2	TRBJ2-3	TGTGCTAGTGGTTTGATACTTACTAGCGGGGGGGCAGATACGCAGTATTTT	CASGLILTSGGADTQYF
TRBV20-1	-	TRBD2	TRBJ2-7	TGCAGTGCTAGTATCCCTAGCGGGATTCATTACGAGCAGTACTTC	CSASIPSGIHYEQYF
TRBV19	-	-	TRBJ1-5	TGTGCCAGTAGTATAGATGGAGGGGAGCCCCAGCATTTT	CASSIDGGEPQHF
TRBV5-1	-	TRBD1	TRBJ1-5	TGCGCCAGCAGCTTGGAGGGACAGGGTAGCCAGCCCCAGCATTTT	CASSLEGQGSQPQHF
TRBV19	-	TRBD2	TRBJ2-7	TGTGCCAGTAGCCAACTTCCTAGCGGGAGAACGTACGAGCAGTACTTC	CASSQLPSGRTYEQYF
TRBV12-5	-	TRBD2	TRBJ2-1	TGTGCTAGTGGTTTGGAACTAGCGGGTTACAATGAGCAGTTCTTC	CASGLELAGYNEQFF
TRBV24-1	-	-	TRBJ2-1	TGTGCCACCAATCGTGTAGCCGACAATGAGCAGTTCTTC	CATNRVADNEQFF
TRBV11-1	-	-	TRBJ2-7	TGTGCCAGCAGCCACGCGGGGTACGAGCAGTACTTC	CASSHAGYEQYF
TRBV24-1	-	TRBD1	TRBJ2-1	TGTGCCACCAGTGAAAGGGACAGGGGTTGGGAGCAGTTCTTC	CATSERDRGWEQFF
TRBV6-5	-	-	TRBJ1-2	TGTGCCAGCAGTTACTCGAAGGACAATGGCTACACCTTC	CASSYSKDNGYTF
TRBV10-2	-	TRBD1	TRBJ1-5	TGCGCCAACAATCGACAGGGGGGAGATAGCAATCAGCCCCAGCATTTT	CANNRQGGDSNQPQHF
TRBV5-1	-	TRBD2	TRBJ2-2	TGCGCCAGCAGCGAAACCGGGACAGCCCGACTAGCGGGAGACGCCGGGGAGCTGTTTTTT	CASSETGTARLAGDAGELFF
TRBV10-3	-	TRBD1	TRBJ2-2	TGTGCCATCAGTGAGGGACAGGGGGCCACCGGGGAGCTGTTTTTT	CAISEGQGATGELFF
TRBV6-5	-	TRBD1	TRBJ1-5	TGTGCCAGCAGCCCGGTAAGGGGGCGAGGTCAGCCCCAGCATTTT	CASSPVRGRGQPQHF
TRBV6-5	-	TRBD1	TRBJ1-5	TGTGCCAGCAGCTCTACAGGGGTTAGCAATCAGCCCCAGCATTTT	CASSSTGVSNQPQHF
TRBV27	-	-	TRBJ2-3	TGTGCCAGCCAGAAAAGGGGGTTAGATACGCAGTATTTT	CASQKRGLDTQYF
TRBV20-1	-	-	TRBJ2-3	TGCAGTGCTAGTGGGACTCGAGAGAGCACAGATACGCAGTATTTT	CSASGTRESTDTQYF
TRBV7-3	-	TRBD2	TRBJ2-3	TGTGCCAGCAGCTTGGGACTAGCGGGGTACACAGATACGCAGTATTTT	CASSLGLAGYTDTQYF
TRBV11-2	-	TRBD1	TRBJ1-1	TGTGCCAGCAGCCCCCGGGACAGGGGGCGGTGGACTGAAGCTTTCTTT	CASSPRDRGRWTEAFF
TRBV10-3	-	TRBD1	TRBJ2-5	TGTGCCATCGGTTCCGGGACAGGGTTGGAGACCCAGTACTTC	CAIGSGTGLETQYF
TRBV3-1/TRBV3-2	-	-	TRBJ1-1	TGTGCCAGCAGCCCTTACAGGGATGGTGAAGCTTTCTTT	CASSPYRDGEAFF
TRBV4-1	-	-	TRBJ1-5	TGCGCCAGCAGCCAGATAAGCGGGGGGCATAGTCAGCCCCAGCATTTT	CASSQISGGHSQPQHF
TRBV7-9	-	-	TRBJ1-2	TGTGCCAGCAGCTTAGTGGGGGGGTATGGCTACACCTTC	CASSLVGGYGYTF
TRBV5-1	-	TRBD2	TRBJ2-1	TGCGCCAGCAGCTTGGTCGTGGGGTTAAGCGGGAGAGTGAGTTACAATGAGCAGTTCTTC	CASSLVVGLSGRVSYNEQFF
TRBV27	-	TRBD1	TRBJ2-1	TGTGCCAGCAGTTCCACGGGACAGGGGACCTACAATGAGCAGTTCTTC	CASSSTGQGTYNEQFF
TRBV29-1	-	-	TRBJ1-2	TGCAGCGTGACAGCTGATAGGACTAACTATGGCTACACCTTC	CSVTADRTNYGYTF
TRBV28	-	TRBD1	TRBJ1-4	TGTGCCAGCAGTCTCCCGACAGGGGGCGGATCAAAACTGTTTTTT	CASSLPTGGGSKLFF
TRBV19	-	TRBD2	TRBJ2-1	TGTGCCAGTAGTAGCCGAGAGCGGGGAATCGGTGAGCAGTTCTTC	CASSSRERGIGEQFF